Listed here is a single TCR beta chain. Its antigen has not been determined. Per-base qualities were not stored, and no clone one base away is much larger. Other DNA sequences in the sample encode the same CDR3. Donors were healthy HIV-negative adults with no recently reported acute infections or vaccinations. Every donor was a Caucasian adult residing in Nashville, Tennessee, USA. Magnetic negative selection was used to enrich CD4+ T cells, after which naive cells were positively selected on CD45RA and the negative fraction became the memory subset. Blood was collected by leukapheresis, and PBMCs were isolated by Ficoll-Histopaque density gradient centrifugation and then cryopreserved in liquid nitrogen vapor phase. Purity and quantity of every magnetically sorted T cell population were checked by analytical flow cytometry. Each sorted fraction had its genomic DNA isolated and then quantified by UV absorbance on a Nanodrop 2000c.

This entry belongs to a study of shared clonotypes between healthy human individuals (dated by TCRdb to about 2020). In the study overall: The cohort included a few men and a couple of women between 18 and 49 years of age. For each donor, CD4 naive and CD4 memory were each given three plates, CD8 naive was given two plates, and CD8 memory was given one plate. Each donor's leukapheresis produced roughly between about 0.85 and 10 billion PBMCs. Libraries were prepared and TCR repertoires were sequenced by different laboratories using diverse techniques, in order to increase sequencing depth and limit assay-specific biases. Blood TCR repertoires of about 5 healthy adults were deeply sequenced to estimate repertoire size and the extent of clonotype sharing between individuals.

Here is what the overall study found, with its caveats: Compared with non-shared clonotypes, clonotypes shared by all four sorted-subset donors had higher generation probabilities. Incomplete sequencing was indicated by rarefaction of sorted-subset datasets, despite the large sequencing depth. Approximately 5% of naive CD4, 3.5% of naive CD8, 2% to 2.5% of memory CD4, and less than 0.45% of memory CD8 clonotypes were shared across several donors. Naive subsets generally had larger estimated clonotype richness than memory subsets. Because the study included a small number of donors, the genetic and exposure-history diversity represented was limited. Only blood was sampled, and tissue TCR repertoires likely differ from those in blood. Pairwise subsampling indicated that sequencing depth was expected to affect the degree of clonotype sharing among donors.

TCR CDR3 regions were amplified from genomic DNA by multiplex PCR using the deep immunoSEQ assay. For each cell subset, the extracted genomic DNA was distributed evenly across all wells of several immunoSEQ 96-well plates, and each plate served as one replicate. For sorted subsets, around 200 ng genomic DNA, equal to some 30,000 T cell genomes, was loaded into each replicate PCR. Purified libraries were quantified with a Qubit 3.0 fluorometer, sized on a Bioanalyzer 2100, and re-quantified with the KAPA Library Quantification kit. Each immunoSEQ 96-well plate was sequenced on its own single-read 150-cycle Illumina NextSeq 550 flow cell. From the authors' description of their analysis: The immunoSEQ output contained only junctional sequences without quality scores, so filtering could not match that applied to full-length reads. Sequences were annotated with PyIR, a Python wrapper for IgBLAST v1.9, and V/J genes and CDR3 were assigned using IMGT germline references. Reads were removed for weak V/J assignments (E-value above 1e-6), missing CDR3, stop codons, out-of-frame junctions, or ambiguous translated residues. V3J clonotypes were defined by identical inferred V gene, J gene, and CDR3 amino acid sequence. Percentage overlap between repertoires was calculated by dividing the number of shared unique clonotypes by the size of the smaller repertoire. Three approaches were used to assess repertoire richness: RTK rarefaction, the Chao1 estimator, and Recon v2.1 estimates of unobserved clonotypes. OLGA was used to compute generation probabilities for all TCRbeta clonotypes that the gDNA method yielded from a few donors. Held by TCRdb, this immuneACCESS table contains in-frame sequences only and omits some clones. Under half of the omission traces to an unresolved V gene where checked; the cause of the rest is unknown. V, J and clone size reflect that table, while D and trimming were determined from the DNA. Present in this sample are around 2.3 million clones, 90% to 96% of which were seen just once. The top ten hold roughly 0.13% of the sample.

This TCR was recovered from a man between 18 and 29 years old in good health. Sample: naive CD4+ T cells sorted from blood. What this sample's cell subset or site label stands for: CD45RA+ positively selected.

Here the CDR3 is given as CASSLTGENTGELFF. The DNA is as follows: TGCGCCAGCAGCTTGACAGGGGAGAACACCGGGGAGCTGTTTTTT. In this chain, TRBV5-1 is recombined with TRBJ2-2; 7 bases in between match TRBD1. Spanning cysteine to phenylalanine, the CDR3 consists of 15 amino acids. The sequence is cut down to CDR3 DNA, 45 bases in frame from base 1. According to the germline V gene, CDR1 reads SGHRS and CDR2 reads YFSETQ. V has 1 base trimmed and J has 1 base trimmed; junction bases matching no gene number 1.